This T cell receptor beta chain was identified during a study of T-cell reconstitution after alpha-beta-depleted transplantation in children. The V and J ends lost 10 bases and 6 bases, in that order; junction bases with no gene match: 10. Germline CDR1 PRHDT, CDR2 FYEKMQ (reference sequence). The CDR3 contains 14 residues. Researchers prepared the TCRbeta library using unique molecular identifiers, the study reports. TCRdb ran MiXCR on the PCR reads and lists one entry per CDR3 protein. This sample has about 610,000 distinct CDR3 sequences, with about 10% found just once. Sequenced here: PBMCs from the stem cell graft donor, sampled from the stem cell graft. The gene calls are TRBV13 and TRBJ2-7; 12 nucleotides line up with TRBD2. This receptor was taken from a human donor who donated a stem cell graft to a child with acute myeloid leukemia. The CDR3: CAIGPGLAGSEQYF. The CDR3 DNA follows: TGTGCCATCGGCCCGGGACTAGCGGGTTCCGAGCAGTACTTC.